Listed below are T cell receptor beta chains from one sample, sequenced in a study of beta chain features in type 1 diabetes. Profiled with immunoSEQ multiplex PCR; TCRdb holds only in-frame clones, not every one. Here the sample spans 250,000 or so clones, 68% being singletons. Sample: naive CD4+ T cells from blood. All receptors derive from a man in his thirties or forties in good health. The CDR3 runs from the conserved cysteine through the conserved F or W.

TRBJ1-3 TRBV6-5 CASRSGGSGNTIYF
TRBJ2-3 TRBV30 CAWSRGNPSTDTQYF
TRBJ2-1 TRBV29-1 CSVVNAVDNEQFF
TRBJ1-1 TRBV29-1 CSVEYKGLFNTEAFF
TRBJ2-1 TRBV6-1 CASSEAGLVQFF
TRBJ2-3 TRBV29-1 CSVESSAGTDTQYF
TRBJ1-1 TRBV7-9 CASSFRTEAFF
TRBJ2-5 TRBV5-1 CASSLEYRERETQYF
TRBJ2-5 TRBV15 CATSRDTRRETQYF
TRBJ2-1 TRBV29-1 CSVAKQGRFTSSSYNEQFF
TRBJ1-5 TRBV4-1 CASCQRVGDNQPQHF
TRBJ2-3 TRBV28 CASSLAGTTDTQYF
TRBJ2-7 TRBV7-9 CASSRGQGVVQYF
TRBJ2-7 TRBV18 CASSPLAGVYEQYF
TRBJ2-1 TRBV30 CAWGTAPYYNEQFF
TRBJ2-1 TRBV30 CAWSVRVSGGNNEQFF
TRBJ2-7 TRBV30 CAWSVNIGTESYEQYF
TRBJ2-5 TRBV9 CASSVTPERGGETQYF
TRBJ1-1 TRBV30 CALERFAEAFF
TRBJ1-6 TRBV30 CAWSVAGSSYNSPLHF
TRBJ2-7 TRBV9 CASSGGPSHEQYF
TRBJ2-1 TRBV4-1 CASSTPTRFYNEQFF
TRBJ2-7 TRBV28 CASSPRLAGAYEQYF
TRBJ2-7 TRBV19 CASRPDRIAYEQYF
TRBJ2-5 TRBV29-1 CSVAGGEETQYF
TRBJ1-6 TRBV30 CAWSLGNSPLHF
TRBJ2-1 TRBV25-1 CASSELGLQKEFF
TRBJ2-3 TRBV9 CASSVPGGTDTQYF
TRBJ2-5 TRBV7-2 CASSLAPTSGKETQYF
TRBJ2-7 TRBV7-8 CASSLTHSPGRGILYEQYF
TRBJ2-3 TRBV29-1 CSVGTVLTDTQYF
TRBJ2-2 TRBV30 CAWRSPGQNSNTGELFF
TRBJ2-1 TRBV29-1 CSVVARLAGGREQFF
TRBJ2-7 TRBV29-1 CSVKSLGFYEQYF
TRBJ2-5 TRBV30 CAWSESGAYQETQYF
TRBJ2-3 TRBV7-2 CASTLHGSTDTQYF
TRBJ1-1 TRBV30 CAWSASGDTEAFF
TRBJ1-5 TRBV10-3 CAISELGSNQPQHF
TRBJ2-3 TRBV29-1 CSGLAGSTDTQYF
TRBJ2-7 TRBV7-6 CASSLVSGDRYEQYF
TRBJ2-1 TRBV7-9 CASSPPGLVRAEQFF
TRBJ1-1 TRBV4-1 CASSQGGNTEAFF
TRBJ2-1 TRBV30 CAWSGIGTSGGPEQFF
TRBJ2-5 TRBV6-5 CASSYRETQYF
TRBJ2-1 TRBV6-1 CASRQGSYNEQFF
TRBJ2-1 TRBV13 CASSPGTSGYNEQFF
TRBJ2-3 TRBV7-2 CASSPTRDTDTQYF
TRBJ2-1 TRBV4-3 CASSQVKSDSYNEQFF
TRBJ1-2 TRBV28 CASSPGGGGYGYTF
TRBJ2-1 TRBV27 CASSSQRLAAHNEQFF
TRBJ2-1 TRBV18 CASSPHRGLGIGNEQFF
TRBJ2-1 TRBV6-5 CASTPTLGRANEQFF
TRBJ2-7 TRBV6-5 CASSSPGTYGYEQYF
TRBJ2-3 TRBV5-6 CASSLPGGTDTQYF
TRBJ2-3 TRBV7-2 CASSLGLAGGPRDTQYF
TRBJ2-2 TRBV9 CASSPRTDGAGELFF
TRBJ2-5 TRBV25-1 CASSEGQGGETQYF
TRBJ2-3 TRBV30 CAWSLDPSTDTQYF
TRBJ2-5 TRBV7-2 CASSSLPGQGETQYF
TRBJ2-3 TRBV29-1 CSGGLAELTDTQYF